These 3 T cell receptor beta chains were all obtained from the same sample, sequenced in a study of blood T cell repertoires in COVID-19. The assay was immunoSEQ multiplex PCR, and TCRdb's table has in-frame clones only and misses some. In the table there are just over 50,000 clones, about 86% of which are singletons. Input material: peripheral blood. These receptor sequences come from a man older than 75 with active COVID-19.

This rearrangement joins TRBV27 to TRBJ1-2, with no clear D. The CDR3 has 15 amino acids. Germline values: CDR1 MNHEY, CDR2 SMNVEV (reference sequence). V lost 5 bases and J lost 4, with 17 bases in between. The CDR3, as DNA: TGTGCCAGCAGTACATCCTCGCCCCCTGGCTATGGCTACACCTTC. This gives the protein CASSTSSPPGYGYTF.

This clone was detected once. The chain uses TRBV4-1 and TRBJ1-3; 10 nucleotides agree with TRBD1. Germline CDR1 is MGHRA and CDR2 is YSYEKL. The CDR3 sequence is 19 residues long. V trimming: 0 bases; J trimming: 3 bases; junction bases outside the gene matches: 11. As DNA, the CDR3 is TGCGCCAGCAGCCAAGATCTGACAGGGGGCGCTTCGGGTGGAAACACCATATATTTT. Encoded protein: CASSQDLTGGASGGNTIYF.

This chain uses TRBV28 with TRBJ1-4; no reliable D call. Per the germline V gene, CDR1 is MDHEN and CDR2 is SYDVKM. The length of the CDR3 is 14 residues. With 1 base removed from V and 1 base from J, the gap between germline ends came to 4 bases. The CDR3 DNA follows: TGTGCCAGCAGTTTATCGGGAACTAATGAAAAACTGTTTTTT. This translates into CASSLSGTNEKLFF.